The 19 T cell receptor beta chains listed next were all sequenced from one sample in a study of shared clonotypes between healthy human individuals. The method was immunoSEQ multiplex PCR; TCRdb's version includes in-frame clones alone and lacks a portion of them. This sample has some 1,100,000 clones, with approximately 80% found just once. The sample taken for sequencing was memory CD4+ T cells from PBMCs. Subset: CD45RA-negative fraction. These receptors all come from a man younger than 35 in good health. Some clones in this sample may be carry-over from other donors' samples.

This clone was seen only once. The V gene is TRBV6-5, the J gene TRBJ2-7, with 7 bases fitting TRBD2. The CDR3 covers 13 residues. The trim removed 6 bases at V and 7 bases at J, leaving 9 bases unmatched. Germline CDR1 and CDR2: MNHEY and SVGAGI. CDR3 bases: TGTGCCAGCAGGCCAGCGGGACTGGGGGAGCAGTACTTC. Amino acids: CASRPAGLGEQYF.

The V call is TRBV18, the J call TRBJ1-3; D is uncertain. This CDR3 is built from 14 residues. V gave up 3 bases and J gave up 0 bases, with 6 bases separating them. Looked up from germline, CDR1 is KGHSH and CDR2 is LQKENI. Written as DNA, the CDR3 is TGTGCCAGCTCACCCGGCCCCTCTGGAAACACCATATATTTT. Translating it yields CASSPGPSGNTIYF.

CDR3 DNA: TGTGCCAGCAGCTTAGACACTAGCGGCTCCTACGAGCAGTACTTC. This codes for CASSLDTSGSYEQYF. This rearrangement joins TRBV7-2 to TRBJ2-7; 8 positions agree with TRBD2. Germline V gene lookup returns CDR1 SGHTA and CDR2 FQGNSA. V lost 1 base to trimming and J lost 0 bases; unmatched junction nucleotides: 2. The CDR3 contains 15 residues.

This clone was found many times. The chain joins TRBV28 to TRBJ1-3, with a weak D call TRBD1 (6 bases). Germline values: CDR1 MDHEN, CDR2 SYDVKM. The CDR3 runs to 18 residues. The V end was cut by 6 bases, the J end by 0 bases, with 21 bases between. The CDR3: CASRTGRGTTYSGNTIYF. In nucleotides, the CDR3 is TGTGCCAGCAGAACTGGGAGGGGGACAACTTACTCTGGAAACACCATATATTTT.

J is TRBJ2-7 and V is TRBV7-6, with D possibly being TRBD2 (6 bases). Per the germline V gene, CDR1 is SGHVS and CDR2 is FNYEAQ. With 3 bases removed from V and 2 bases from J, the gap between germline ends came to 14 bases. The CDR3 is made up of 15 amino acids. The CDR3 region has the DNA TGTGCCAGCAGCTTCATGGAGGGATCCCCCTACGAGCAGTACTTC. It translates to CASSFMEGSPYEQYF.

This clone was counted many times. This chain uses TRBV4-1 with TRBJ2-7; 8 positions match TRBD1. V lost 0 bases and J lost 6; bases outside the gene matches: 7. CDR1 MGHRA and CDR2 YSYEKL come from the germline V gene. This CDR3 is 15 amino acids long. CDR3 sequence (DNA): TGCGCCAGCAGCCAAGACAGGACAGGGATAAGCGAGCAGTACTTC. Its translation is CASSQDRTGISEQYF.

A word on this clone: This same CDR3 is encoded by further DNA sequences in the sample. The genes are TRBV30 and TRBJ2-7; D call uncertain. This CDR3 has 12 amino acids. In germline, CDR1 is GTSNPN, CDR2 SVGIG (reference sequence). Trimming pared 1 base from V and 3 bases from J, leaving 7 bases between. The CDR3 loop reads CAWSGGSYEQYF. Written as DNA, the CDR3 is TGTGCCTGGAGTGGTGGTAGCTACGAGCAGTACTTC.

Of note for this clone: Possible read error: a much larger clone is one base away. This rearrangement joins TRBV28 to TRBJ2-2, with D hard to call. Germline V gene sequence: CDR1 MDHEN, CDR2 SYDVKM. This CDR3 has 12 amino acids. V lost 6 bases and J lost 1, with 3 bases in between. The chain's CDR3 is CASRLNTGELFF. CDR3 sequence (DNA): TGTGCCAGCAGGTTGAACACCGGGGAGCTGTTTTTT.

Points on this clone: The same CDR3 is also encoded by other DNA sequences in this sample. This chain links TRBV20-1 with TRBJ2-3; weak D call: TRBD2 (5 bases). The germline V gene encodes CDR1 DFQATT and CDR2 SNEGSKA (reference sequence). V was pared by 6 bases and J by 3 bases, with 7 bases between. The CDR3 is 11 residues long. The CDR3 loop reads CSARRTDTQYF. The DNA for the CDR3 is TGCAGTGCGCGGAGGACAGATACGCAGTATTTT.

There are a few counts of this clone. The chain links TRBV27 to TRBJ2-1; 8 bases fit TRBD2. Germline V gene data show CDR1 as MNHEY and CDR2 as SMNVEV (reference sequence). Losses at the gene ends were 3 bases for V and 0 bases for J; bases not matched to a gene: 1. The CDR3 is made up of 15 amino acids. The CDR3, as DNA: TGTGCCAGCAGTTTCGGACTAGCCTCCTACAATGAGCAGTTCTTC. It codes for CASSFGLASYNEQFF.

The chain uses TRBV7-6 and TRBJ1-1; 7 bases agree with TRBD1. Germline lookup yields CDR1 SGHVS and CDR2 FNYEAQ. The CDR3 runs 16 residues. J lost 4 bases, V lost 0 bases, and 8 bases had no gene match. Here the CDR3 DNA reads TGTGCCAGCAGCTTAGCGGGGGGCGCAGGGGGCACTGAAGCTTTCTTT. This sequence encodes CASSLAGGAGGTEAFF.

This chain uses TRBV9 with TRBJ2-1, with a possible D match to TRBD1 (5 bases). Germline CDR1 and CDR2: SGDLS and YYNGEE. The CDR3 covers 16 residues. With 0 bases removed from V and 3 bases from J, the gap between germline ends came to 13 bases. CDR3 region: CASSVGGIGHYNEQFF. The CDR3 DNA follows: TGTGCCAGCAGCGTAGGGGGTATTGGACACTACAATGAGCAGTTCTTC.

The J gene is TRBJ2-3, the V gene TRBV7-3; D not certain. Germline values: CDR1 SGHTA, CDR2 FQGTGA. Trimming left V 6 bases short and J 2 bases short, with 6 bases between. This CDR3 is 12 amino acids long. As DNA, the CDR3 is TGTGCCAGCAGTCCCCCCACAGATACGCAGTATTTT. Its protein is CASSPPTDTQYF.

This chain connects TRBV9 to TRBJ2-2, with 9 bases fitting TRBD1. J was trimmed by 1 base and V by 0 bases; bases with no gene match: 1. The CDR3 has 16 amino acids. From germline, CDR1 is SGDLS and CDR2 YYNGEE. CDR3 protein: CASSVEGQGNTGELFF. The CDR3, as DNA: TGTGCCAGCAGCGTAGAGGGACAGGGGAACACCGGGGAGCTGTTTTTT.

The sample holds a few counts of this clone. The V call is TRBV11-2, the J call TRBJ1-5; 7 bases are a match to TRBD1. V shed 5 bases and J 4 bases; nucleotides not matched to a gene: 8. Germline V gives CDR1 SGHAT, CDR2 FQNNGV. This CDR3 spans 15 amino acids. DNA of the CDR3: TGTGCCAGCAGCCCAGGACAGGAGAGAAATCAGCCCCAGCATTTT. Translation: CASSPGQERNQPQHF. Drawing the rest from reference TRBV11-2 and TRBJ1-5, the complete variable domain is EAGVAQSPRYKIIEKRQSVAFWCNPISGHATLYWYQQILGQGPKLLIQFQNNGVVDDSQLPKDRFSAERLKGVDSTLKIQPAKLEDSAVYLCASSPGQERNQPQHFGDGTRLSIL.

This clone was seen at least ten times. CDR3 in amino acids: CSVVGRANYGYTF. Here the CDR3 DNA reads TGCAGCGTTGTGGGCAGAGCTAACTATGGCTACACCTTC. The gene calls are TRBV29-1 and TRBJ1-2; D remains ambiguous. The CDR3 sequence is 13 residues long. V lost 4 bases, J lost 0 bases, and 9 bases lay in between. From germline, CDR1 is SQVTM and CDR2 ANQGSEA.

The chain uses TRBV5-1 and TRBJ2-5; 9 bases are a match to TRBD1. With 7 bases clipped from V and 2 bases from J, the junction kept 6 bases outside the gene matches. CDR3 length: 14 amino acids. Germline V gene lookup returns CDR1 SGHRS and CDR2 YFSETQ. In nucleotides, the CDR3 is TGCGCCAGCGCCTACAGGGGGCCACAAGAGACCCAGTACTTC. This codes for CASAYRGPQETQYF.

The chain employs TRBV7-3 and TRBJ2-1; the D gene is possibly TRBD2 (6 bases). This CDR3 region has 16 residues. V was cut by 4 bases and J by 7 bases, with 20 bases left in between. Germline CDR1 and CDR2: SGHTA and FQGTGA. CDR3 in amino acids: CASSSTGTPAVNEQFF. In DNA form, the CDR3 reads TGTGCCAGCAGCTCCACCGGGACTCCGGCGGTAAATGAGCAGTTCTTC. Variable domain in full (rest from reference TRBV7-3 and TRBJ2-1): GAGVSQTPSNKVTEKGKYVELRCDPISGHTALYWYRQSLGQGPEFLIYFQGTGAADDSGLPNDRFFAVRPEGSVSTLKIQRTERGDSAVYLCASSSTGTPAVNEQFFGPGTRLTVL.

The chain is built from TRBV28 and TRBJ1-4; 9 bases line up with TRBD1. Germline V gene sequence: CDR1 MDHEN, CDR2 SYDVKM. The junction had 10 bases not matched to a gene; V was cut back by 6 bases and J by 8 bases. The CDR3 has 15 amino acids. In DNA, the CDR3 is TGTGCCAGCAGGGATTTACAGGGGGCCCGGGAAAAACTGTTTTTT. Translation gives CASRDLQGAREKLFF.